This TCR beta chain was sequenced in a study of blood T cell repertoires in COVID-19. As for the study in general: Both acute and convalescent COVID-19 samples were obtained from the United States, Italy and Spain.

Produced via immunoSEQ multiplex PCR; TCRdb's table is partial and in-frame only. The top ten clones hold 20% of a sample with tens of thousands of clones, 81% of them seen once. The CDR3 has 12 amino acids. Germline-derived CDR1 and CDR2 are SGHTA and FQGNSA. The V end lost 11 bases, the J end lost 3 bases, and 14 bases lay between the germline ends. The origin of this receptor is a woman in her seventies with acute or convalescent COVID-19. The sample taken for sequencing was peripheral blood. The rearrangement links TRBV7-2 to TRBJ2-7; tentatively, D is TRBD2 (5 bases). CDR3 coding DNA: TGTGCCGCCGGAGGAACGGGCTACGAGCAGTACTTC. It yields the protein CAAGGTGYEQYF.